This T cell receptor beta chain is drawn from a study of blood T cell repertoires in COVID-19. Study information: Sources were T cells, B-cell-depleted T cells, or PBMCs; the material itself was cDNA or gDNA.

Original processing methods: For nucleated cells, counts were estimated from reference gene primer amplification. The method was immunoSEQ multiplex PCR; TCRdb's version includes in-frame clones alone and lacks a portion of them. V and J calls and clone size are copied from that table; D and trimming were computed from the DNA. The sample lists roughly 120,000 clones, 85% to 90% seen once, with approximately 1.1% in the top ten. Per germline, CDR1 SGHRS and CDR2 YFSETQ. V shed 3 bases and J 6 bases; nucleotides not matched to a gene: 11. The CDR3 runs to 16 residues. The sequence derives from a human donor in a cohort sampled during active COVID-19. V is TRBV5-1 and J is TRBJ2-1; 8 bases agree with TRBD2. Sequencing was done on a sample of peripheral blood. CDR3 residues: CASSSLQAGARNEQFF. In DNA form, the CDR3 reads TGCGCCAGCAGCTCCCTTCAAGCGGGAGCCCGCAATGAGCAGTTCTTC.